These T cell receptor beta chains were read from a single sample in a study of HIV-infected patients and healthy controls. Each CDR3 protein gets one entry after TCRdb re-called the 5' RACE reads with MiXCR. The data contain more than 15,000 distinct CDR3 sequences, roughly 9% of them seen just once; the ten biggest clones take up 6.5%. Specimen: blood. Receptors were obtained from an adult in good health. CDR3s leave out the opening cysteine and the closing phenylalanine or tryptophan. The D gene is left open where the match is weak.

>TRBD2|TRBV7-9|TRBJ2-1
ASSPWTSGSSYNEQF
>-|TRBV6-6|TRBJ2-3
ASSSSPITEYRTDTQY
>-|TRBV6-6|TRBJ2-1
ASSYSDTSVPPRF
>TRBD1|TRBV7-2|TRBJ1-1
ASSFDRGREAF
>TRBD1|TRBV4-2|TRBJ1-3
ASSQDRDRAGNTIY
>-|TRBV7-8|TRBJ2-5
ASSSLASETQY
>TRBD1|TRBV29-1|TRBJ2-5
SVRDRGRSETQY
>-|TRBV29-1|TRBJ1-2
SVGDGSFGYT
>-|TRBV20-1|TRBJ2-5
SATDGRLQETQY
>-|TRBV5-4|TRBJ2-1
ASTPGAVRYNEQF
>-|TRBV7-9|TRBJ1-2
ASSSALGLRNYGYT
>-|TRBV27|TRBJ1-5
ASSQGSNQPQH
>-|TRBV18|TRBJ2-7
ASSPGLEGEQY
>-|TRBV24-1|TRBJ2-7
ATSEYGSFEQY
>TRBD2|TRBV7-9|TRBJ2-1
ASSPTGRGYNEQF
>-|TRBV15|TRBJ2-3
ATSSEGSDTQY
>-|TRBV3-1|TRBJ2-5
ASSQVTVGTQY
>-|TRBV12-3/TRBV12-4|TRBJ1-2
ASSLGQGNYGYT
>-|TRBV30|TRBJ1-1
AWNYRLTEAF
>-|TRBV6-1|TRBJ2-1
ASIPGSSGWNEQF
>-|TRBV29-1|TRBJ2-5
SVEALQEDETQY
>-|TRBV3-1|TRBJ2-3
ASRAGWTTDTQY
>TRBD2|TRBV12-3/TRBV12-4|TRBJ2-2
ASRVGLEEAGELF
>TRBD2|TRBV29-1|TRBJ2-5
SVSNLAGQETQY
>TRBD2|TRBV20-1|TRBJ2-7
SASTTSGRIEQY
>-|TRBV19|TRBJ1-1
ASSYGAKWTEAF
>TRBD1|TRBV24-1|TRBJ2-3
ATEDRVTDTQY
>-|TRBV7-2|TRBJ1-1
ASSLTRPLGNTEAF
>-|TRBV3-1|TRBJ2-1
ASSQGAGEQF
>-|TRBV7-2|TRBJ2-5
ASSRGTEETQY
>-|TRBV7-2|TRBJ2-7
ASSYGPEQY
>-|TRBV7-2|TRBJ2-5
ASTATGHIQETQY
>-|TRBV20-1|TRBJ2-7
SARDRYFEQY
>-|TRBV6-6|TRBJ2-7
ASSSSRGTNEQY
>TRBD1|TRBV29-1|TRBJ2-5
SVPHPGQAETQY
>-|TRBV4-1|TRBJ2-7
ASSQRQGWEYEQY
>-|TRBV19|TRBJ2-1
ASIRDTDYNEQF
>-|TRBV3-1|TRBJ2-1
ASSQDRVGTGQF
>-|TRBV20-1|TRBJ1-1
SARDRGPGAF
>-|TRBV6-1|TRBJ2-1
ASSESGRNRGNEQF
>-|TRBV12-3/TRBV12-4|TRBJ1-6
ASSKGQTRSPLH
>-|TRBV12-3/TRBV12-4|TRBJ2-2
ASSFTRTGELF
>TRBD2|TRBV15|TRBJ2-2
ATSRDHGLAGPEGELF
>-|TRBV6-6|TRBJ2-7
ASSPVGYLSSYEQY
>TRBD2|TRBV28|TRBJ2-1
ASKGSGKTRLYNEQF
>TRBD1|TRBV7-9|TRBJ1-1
ASSSGGAQGRTEAF
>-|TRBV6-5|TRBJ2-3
ASSYGVTQY
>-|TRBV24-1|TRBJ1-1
ATSEGYEAF
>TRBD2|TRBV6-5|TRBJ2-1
ASSYSLTGGIF
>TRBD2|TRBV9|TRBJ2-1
ASRPPGTSGYNEQF
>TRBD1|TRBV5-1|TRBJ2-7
ASSQGPGGNYEQY
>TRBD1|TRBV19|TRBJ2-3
ASRTITGTGGDTQY
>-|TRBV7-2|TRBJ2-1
ASSLGGSLSYVEQF
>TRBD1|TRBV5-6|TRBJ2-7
ASSTGQGWSEQY
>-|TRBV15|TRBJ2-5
ATSRDQGQETQY
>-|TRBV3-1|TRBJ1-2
ASSPGQSYGYT